The 15 T cell receptor beta chains below were found in one sample sequenced in a study of blood T cell repertoires in COVID-19. Using immunoSEQ multiplex PCR, the repertoire was profiled, and TCRdb retains in-frame clones only, with some absent. The sample gives a few hundred thousand clones, approximately 85% of which show up once; around 0.7% is in the top ten. The sample was peripheral blood. These receptors all stem from a human donor in a cohort sampled during active COVID-19.

The chain couples TRBV5-1 to TRBJ1-1, with D unresolved. CDR3 length: 13 residues. The V gene lost 0 bases and the J gene lost 0 bases, with 3 bases spanning the gap. Germline values: CDR1 SGHRS, CDR2 YFSETQ. The CDR3 DNA sequence: TGCGCCAGCAGCTTGGGTATGAACACTGAAGCTTTCTTT. Translated, it gives CASSLGMNTEAFF.

The chain links TRBV19 to TRBJ1-2; 11 nucleotides agree with TRBD1. Germline lookup yields CDR1 LNHDA and CDR2 SQIVND (reference sequence). The CDR3 loop spans 17 amino acids. Trimming removed 4 bases from V and 7 bases from J; junction bases left unmatched: 14. CDR3 residues: CASSKDGQGAFWSGYTF. The DNA of the CDR3 is TGTGCCAGTAGTAAAGATGGACAGGGGGCGTTCTGGAGTGGCTACACCTTC.

V usage is TRBV12-5 and J usage is TRBJ1-5, with D perhaps matching TRBD1 (5 bases). The germline V gene encodes CDR1 LGHNT and CDR2 FRNRAP. This CDR3 spans 15 amino acids. The V end lost 1 base, the J end lost 1 base, and 8 bases lay between the germline ends. The CDR3 protein is CASGLEGLSNQPQHF. Written as DNA, the CDR3 is TGTGCTAGTGGTTTGGAGGGACTGAGCAATCAGCCCCAGCATTTT.

V usage is TRBV2 and J usage is TRBJ1-1; D not certain. CDR3 length equals 12 residues. V was clipped by 7 bases and J by 4 bases, with 10 bases between them. Germline CDR1 is SNHLY and CDR2 is FYNNEI. CDR3 DNA sequence: TGTGCCAGCACCGTAAGGAGCACTGAAGCTTTCTTT. The encoded protein is CASTVRSTEAFF.

This chain uses TRBV30 with TRBJ1-2; D is possibly TRBD1 (6 bases). The CDR3 totals 14 residues. The V gene's germline CDR1 is GTSNPN and CDR2 SVGIG (reference sequence). The ends were cut back, 3 bases at V and 6 bases at J, with 17 bases in the middle. As DNA, the CDR3 is TGTGCCTGGAGCCCGGGACACGAAATCGATGGCTACACCTTC. This translates into CAWSPGHEIDGYTF.

As regards this clone: Different DNA sequences within this sample yield the same CDR3. This chain links TRBV30 with TRBJ1-5; 7 nucleotides agree with TRBD1. This CDR3 has 13 amino acids. Germline V lookup: CDR1 GTSNPN, CDR2 SVGIG (reference sequence). J was trimmed by 1 base and V by 5 bases; bases with no gene match: 2. This CDR3 is CAWEQGSNQPQHF. DNA for the CDR3: TGTGCCTGGGAACAGGGGAGCAATCAGCCCCAGCATTTT.

The chain carries TRBV7-2 and TRBJ1-5; 7 positions match TRBD1. Trimming removed 3 bases from V and 4 bases from J; junction bases left unmatched: 6. Germline V gives CDR1 SGHTA, CDR2 FQGNSA. The CDR3 has 15 residues. DNA for the CDR3: TGTGCCAGCAGCTTCCAGGGGACAGTAAATCAGCCCCAGCATTTT. It encodes CASSFQGTVNQPQHF.

This clone showed up just a few times. The chain is built from TRBV2 and TRBJ1-2; 9 bases match TRBD1. This CDR3 spans 9 amino acids. Germline CDR1 reads SNHLY; CDR2 reads FYNNEI. V lost 10 bases to trimming and J lost 13 bases; unmatched junction nucleotides: 4. The CDR3: CATGDRVTF. In DNA, the CDR3 is TGTGCCACTGGGGACAGGGTCACCTTC.

This clone turned up a few times. The chain links TRBV9 to TRBJ1-2; no definite D call. In germline, CDR1 is SGDLS, CDR2 YYNGEE. This CDR3 region has 15 residues. Trimming left V 3 bases short and J 0 bases short, with 12 bases between. Written as DNA, the CDR3 is TGTGCCAGCAGCGGGCCGAGACACCCTAACTATGGCTACACCTTC. Translating it yields CASSGPRHPNYGYTF.

The chain uses TRBV5-4 and TRBJ2-7, with D possibly being TRBD1 (6 bases). The germline gives CDR1 SGHNT, CDR2 YYREEE (reference sequence). V was pared by 4 bases and J by 5 bases, with 13 bases between. This CDR3 spans 13 amino acids. This CDR3 reads CASSRGTVNEQYF. CDR3 bases: TGTGCCAGCAGCAGGGGGACCGTTAACGAGCAGTACTTC.

CDR3 nucleotides: TGTGCCAGCAGCCGCGCCGTAGGAGTGTCTGGCTACACCTTC. This gives the protein CASSRAVGVSGYTF. The chain joins TRBV7-6 to TRBJ1-2, with unresolved D. Trimming cost V 5 bases and J 7 bases, with 17 bases left between them. The CDR3 consists of 14 residues. Germline CDR1 SGHVS, CDR2 FNYEAQ.

This chain joins TRBV27 and TRBJ2-7; 11 bases are shared with TRBD2. After removal of 6 bases from V and 4 bases from J, the junction contained 5 bases not matched to a gene. Germline assignment: CDR1 MNHEY and CDR2 SMNVEV (reference sequence). This CDR3 is built from 14 residues. This CDR3 is CASSFSGREYEQYF. Here the CDR3 DNA reads TGTGCCAGCAGCTTTAGCGGGAGGGAGTACGAGCAGTACTTC.

The J gene is TRBJ1-3, the V gene TRBV18; D not resolved. Germline values: CDR1 KGHSH, CDR2 LQKENI. This CDR3 is built from 13 residues. V was cut by 3 bases and J by 8 bases, with 11 bases left in between. CDR3 sequence: CASSPGVLDTIYF. CDR3 coding DNA: TGTGCCAGCTCACCCGGGGTGTTGGACACCATATATTTT.

J is TRBJ2-7 and V is TRBV6-5; unclear D gene. V lost 7 bases and J lost 3, with 16 bases in between. CDR1 is MNHEY, CDR2 SVGAGI, per germline. The CDR3 extends over 14 amino acids. CDR3 amino acids: CASMAQALNYEQYF. The CDR3 DNA reads TGTGCCAGCATGGCTCAGGCGCTTAACTACGAGCAGTACTTC.

This chain's CDR3 is CASSSRGSTEQYF. The DNA of the CDR3 is TGTGCCAGCAGTAGTCGCGGGAGCACCGAGCAGTACTTC. The rearrangement links TRBV27 to TRBJ2-7; 7 positions agree with TRBD2. Trimming removed 5 bases from V and 6 bases from J; junction bases left unmatched: 7. Germline CDR1 is MNHEY and CDR2 is SMNVEV (reference sequence). The CDR3 has 13 residues.